The 29 T cell receptor beta chains below were found in one sample sequenced in a study of regulatory T cells in long-lasting Graves disease. Time point: persistent/refractory GD, antithyroid drugs over 5 years with positive TRAb. TCR sequences were obtained from RNA taken from PBMCs. Arm-PCR with iRepertoire HTBI primers amplified the CDR3 regions for these TCR beta libraries. Each CDR3 protein is one row after TCRdb ran MiXCR on the multiplex PCR reads. The sample lists 700,000 or so distinct CDR3 sequences, 25% to 35% occurring once. This material consisted of peripheral blood mononuclear cells (PBMCs), taken when the disease was refractory, from a patient treated with antithyroid drugs. These TCRs come from a female donor with Graves disease.

This clonotype was detected a few times. V gene TRBV6-2 or TRBV6-3 combines with J gene TRBJ1-5, with D uncertain. Looked up from germline, CDR1 is MNHEY and CDR2 is SVGEGT. This CDR3 region has 15 residues. V dropped 2 bases and J dropped 3 bases, with 11 bases sitting between them. This chain's CDR3 is CASSYDPGPNQPQHF. The CDR3 DNA reads TGTGCCAGCAGTTACGACCCGGGCCCCAATCAGCCCCAGCATTTT.

The gene calls are TRBV20-1 and TRBJ1-2, with 7 bases fitting TRBD1. In germline, CDR1 is DFQATT, CDR2 SNEGSKA (reference sequence). The CDR3 covers 14 residues. J lost 8 bases, V lost 0 bases, and 9 bases had no gene match. The CDR3 DNA sequence: TGCAGTGCTAGAGATAGGGGGCGCTCGGAAGGCTACACCTTC. Translation: CSARDRGRSEGYTF.

In this sample, this clonotype turned up many times. The chain employs TRBV27 and TRBJ2-7; 7 bases agree with TRBD2. Germline V gives CDR1 MNHEY, CDR2 SMNVEV (reference sequence). CDR3 size: 13 residues. V lost 11 bases, J lost 4 bases, and 11 bases stayed unmatched. Written as DNA, the CDR3 is TGTGCCTGCGGGGGAGGGAGGGGATACGAGCAGTACTTC. Translated, it gives CACGGGRGYEQYF.

There are a few counts of this clonotype. The rearrangement uses TRBV11-2 and TRBJ2-1; 9 bases agree with TRBD2. The CDR3 is 17 amino acids. With 1 base clipped from V and 2 bases from J, the junction kept 6 bases outside the gene matches. Germline-derived CDR1 and CDR2 are SGHAT and FQNNGV. CDR3 sequence: CASSLALAGLAYNEQFF. Written as DNA, the CDR3 is TGTGCCAGCAGCTTAGCCCTAGCGGGACTGGCCTACAATGAGCAGTTCTTC.

There are many counts of this clonotype. The CDR3 is CASSFDGNSNQPQHF. The CDR3 DNA is TGTGCCAGCAGTTTCGACGGTAATAGCAATCAGCCCCAGCATTTT. This chain connects TRBV12-3 or TRBV12-4 to TRBJ1-5; D is unresolved. The CDR3 sequence is 15 residues long. Trimming shortened V by 3 bases and J by 0 bases, and 9 bases separated the two germline ends.

The chain uses TRBV29-1 and TRBJ2-7, with D maybe TRBD1 (5 bases). V gave up 2 bases and J gave up 6 bases, with 8 bases separating them. CDR1 is SQVTM, CDR2 ANQGSEA, per germline. The CDR3 consists of 11 residues. Here the CDR3 DNA reads TGCAGCGTTGAAAAGCAGGGCGAGCAGTACTTC. This translates into CSVEKQGEQYF.

This clonotype occurred many times. The chain recombines TRBV12-3 or TRBV12-4 with TRBJ1-2; 11 positions match TRBD1. The length of the CDR3 is 16 residues. The J segment lost 4 bases and the V segment lost 5 bases, leaving 9 bases of the junction unmatched. For the CDR3, the DNA is TGTGCCAGCAGTAAAAGTCGGACAGGGGGCCCCTATGGCTACACCTTC. Translating gives CASSKSRTGGPYGYTF.

V and J are TRBV9 and TRBJ1-1; D gene unclear. The CDR3 consists of 13 residues. Trimming shortened V by 0 bases and J by 2 bases, and 5 bases separated the two germline ends. Germline lookup yields CDR1 SGDLS and CDR2 YYNGEE. This chain's CDR3 is CASSVADNTEAFF. DNA for the CDR3: TGTGCCAGCAGCGTAGCAGATAACACTGAAGCTTTCTTT.

This chain links TRBV5-1 with TRBJ1-3, with TRBD1 as a possible D gene (5 bases). Per the germline V gene, CDR1 is SGHRS and CDR2 is YFSETQ. V shed 0 bases and J shed 0 bases, with 7 bases lying between them. The CDR3 consists of 15 residues. The CDR3 loop reads CASSLGQRSGNTIYF. CDR3 nucleotides: TGCGCCAGCAGCTTGGGACAGCGCTCTGGAAACACCATATATTTT.

Only a few counts were recorded for this clonotype. This chain links TRBV12-3 or TRBV12-4 with TRBJ2-2; 11 bases align to TRBD2. With 2 bases clipped from V and 5 bases from J, the junction kept 19 bases outside the gene matches. CDR3 length: 21 residues. The CDR3 loop is CASSLRPPPLSGRAWTGELFF. The CDR3 bases are TGTGCCAGCAGTTTACGGCCCCCCCCCCTTAGCGGGAGGGCCTGGACCGGGGAGCTGTTTTTT.

This clonotype has just a few counts. This chain links TRBV29-1 with TRBJ2-5; TRBD2 might be the D (6 bases). Germline lookup yields CDR1 SQVTM and CDR2 ANQGSEA. The CDR3 runs to 14 residues. Trimming pared 2 bases from V and 1 base from J, leaving 11 bases between. CDR3 coding DNA: TGCAGCGTTGAACACGGGAGCAGCCAAGAGACCCAGTACTTC. It yields the protein CSVEHGSSQETQYF.

This clonotype appeared a few times. The genes are TRBV6-1 and TRBJ1-5, with D unresolved. Germline CDR1 MNHNS, CDR2 SASEGT. The CDR3 is made up of 14 amino acids. V gave up 0 bases and J gave up 6 bases, with 9 bases separating them. Written as DNA, the CDR3 is TGTGCCAGCAGTGAAGCGGTCCGAAGTCAGCCCCAGCATTTT. This translates into CASSEAVRSQPQHF.

This clonotype was found a few times. The chain links TRBV6-2 or TRBV6-3 to TRBJ1-2; D is unresolved. The germline V and J ends were trimmed by 0 bases and 4 bases, with 15 bases remaining between them. CDR1 and CDR2 from the germline V gene are MNHEY and SVGEGT. The CDR3 contains 16 residues. This CDR3 is CASSYSMGRAPYGYTF. Here the CDR3 DNA reads TGTGCCAGCAGTTACTCGATGGGGAGGGCTCCCTATGGCTACACCTTC.

The table lists this clonotype with a few counts. This chain connects TRBV6-1 to TRBJ1-2, with 9 nucleotides matching TRBD1. The ends lost 2 bases at V and 10 bases at J; junction bases unmatched: 14. Germline V gene sequence: CDR1 MNHNS, CDR2 SASEGT. The CDR3 extends over 16 amino acids. The CDR3 nucleotides read TGTGCCAGCAGTGAATTAGGACAGGGGTCCCCCTACCCCTACACCTTC. Translated: CASSELGQGSPYPYTF.

The chain combines TRBV12-3 or TRBV12-4 with TRBJ1-3; no firm D call. The ends were cut back, 6 bases at V and 1 base at J, with 4 bases in the middle. This CDR3 is built from 12 residues. CDR3 residues: CASRWSGNTIYF. In DNA, the CDR3 is TGTGCCAGCAGGTGGTCTGGAAACACCATATATTTT.

The chain combines TRBV11-2 with TRBJ1-6; D unclear. Germline V gene data show CDR1 as SGHAT and CDR2 as FQNNGV. This CDR3 comprises 13 residues. V was shortened by 2 bases and J by 10 bases, with 9 bases between the two germline ends. The CDR3 bases are TGTGCCAGCAGCTTATTTGAGGACTCACCCCTCCACTTT. Protein sequence: CASSLFEDSPLHF.

This chain connects TRBV29-1 to TRBJ1-2, with 9 bases matching TRBD1. The CDR3 sequence is 15 residues long. V dropped 1 base and J dropped 8; count of bases not matched to a gene: 11. The V gene's germline CDR1 is SQVTM and CDR2 ANQGSEA. DNA for the CDR3: TGCAGCGTTGAAGCCCCGGACAGGGGCCTCTGGGGCTACACCTTC. Its translation is CSVEAPDRGLWGYTF.

This clonotype has ten or more counts. The chain is built from TRBV6-1 and TRBJ1-4; D might be TRBD1 (5 bases). Trimming removed 6 bases at V and 0 bases at J, with 11 bases between. This CDR3 has 15 residues. CDR1 and CDR2 from the germline V gene are MNHNS and SASEGT. CDR3 sequence reads: CASRRAGATNEKLFF. CDR3 DNA: TGTGCCAGCAGGCGTGCGGGGGCAACTAATGAAAAACTGTTTTTT.

The CDR3 is CASSFSLPSVQSNQPQHF. In nucleotides, the CDR3 is TGTGCCAGCAGTTTTAGCCTCCCGTCCGTCCAGAGCAATCAGCCCCAGCATTTT. This sequence joins TRBV12-3 or TRBV12-4 and TRBJ1-5; D uncertain. This CDR3 is 18 amino acids long. Trimming took off 3 bases at V and 1 base at J, with 19 bases between the two ends.

This chain joins TRBV6-1 and TRBJ1-5; D gene ambiguous. Trimming cost V 6 bases and J 3 bases, with 12 bases left between them. The V gene's germline CDR1 is MNHNS and CDR2 SASEGT. CDR3 length: 14 residues. CDR3 coding DNA: TGTGCCAGCAGGCAAGAGGGTTCCAATCAGCCCCAGCATTTT. Amino acid sequence: CASRQEGSNQPQHF.

The rearrangement uses TRBV24-1 and TRBJ2-7; unclear D gene. Per the germline V gene, CDR1 is KGHDR and CDR2 is SFDVKD. Trimming left V 7 bases short and J 3 bases short, with 15 bases between. This CDR3 contains 14 residues. The CDR3 sequence: CATRPFEIFYEQYF. The DNA for the CDR3 is TGTGCCACCAGGCCTTTCGAGATATTCTACGAGCAGTACTTC.

The chain carries TRBV20-1 and TRBJ2-7; 7 nucleotides line up with TRBD2. The V and J ends lost 0 bases and 3 bases, in that order; junction bases with no gene match: 11. The V gene's germline CDR1 is DFQATT and CDR2 SNEGSKA (reference sequence). The CDR3 loop spans 16 amino acids. The CDR3 sequence: CSARDPVGGGGYEQYF. CDR3 nucleotides: TGCAGTGCTAGAGATCCCGTGGGGGGGGGGGGCTACGAGCAGTACTTC.

This clonotype was recorded a few times. The chain is built from TRBV19 and TRBJ1-1; 7 bases are shared with TRBD1. The germline V gene has CDR1 LNHDA and CDR2 SQIVND (reference sequence). Trimming at V came to 6 bases and at J to 6 bases, leaving 7 bases not matched to a gene. The CDR3 has 13 amino acids. In nucleotides, the CDR3 is TGTGCCAGTAGCCAAACAGGGGTCTCTGAAGCTTTCTTT. It is translated as CASSQTGVSEAFF.

The V gene is TRBV28, the J gene TRBJ1-2; D call uncertain. Trimming cost V 4 bases and J 0 bases, with 6 bases left between them. The CDR3 extends over 13 amino acids. Germline loops: CDR1 MDHEN, CDR2 SYDVKM. The DNA of the CDR3 is TGTGCCAGCAGTTCCTCGACTAACTATGGCTACACCTTC. It specifies CASSSSTNYGYTF.

This clonotype appeared a few times. This rearrangement joins TRBV12-3 or TRBV12-4 to TRBJ1-2; tentatively, D is TRBD1 (6 bases). The V end was cut by 4 bases, the J end by 4 bases, with 10 bases between. The CDR3 covers 13 residues. CDR3 amino acids: CASSYRATYGYTF. The CDR3 DNA is TGTGCCAGCAGTTACAGGGCCACCTATGGCTACACCTTC.

The V and J genes are TRBV6-1 and TRBJ2-7; the match to TRBD2 covers 8 bases. This CDR3 contains 14 residues. Losses at the gene ends were 5 bases for V and 2 bases for J; bases not matched to a gene: 5. CDR1 and CDR2 from the germline V gene are MNHNS and SASEGT. The CDR3 reads CASSIAGPPYEQYF. The CDR3 DNA reads as TGTGCCAGCAGTATAGCGGGGCCCCCCTACGAGCAGTACTTC.

The table lists this clonotype with a few counts. The rearrangement links TRBV20-1 to TRBJ2-5; 8 bases are shared with TRBD2. V gave up 3 bases and J gave up 5 bases; unmatched junction bases: 14. Looked up from germline, CDR1 is DFQATT and CDR2 is SNEGSKA (reference sequence). The CDR3 has 16 amino acids. As DNA, the CDR3 is TGCAGTGCTAGGTTAGCGGGATCGGCTGGGGTTGAGACCCAGTACTTC. Amino acid sequence: CSARLAGSAGVETQYF.

This clonotype was detected many times. The J gene is TRBJ2-7, the V gene TRBV28; 11 bases are shared with TRBD2. The CDR3 runs 14 residues. Germline values: CDR1 MDHEN, CDR2 SYDVKM. J lost 1 base, V lost 6 bases, and 2 bases had no gene match. The CDR3 loop reads CASSVAGGSYEQYF. CDR3 bases: TGTGCCAGCAGCGTAGCGGGAGGGTCCTACGAGCAGTACTTC.

The chain combines TRBV6-1 with TRBJ2-7; 11 bases match TRBD2. There are 14 residues in the CDR3. CDR1 is MNHNS, CDR2 SASEGT, per germline. Germline trimming cut 5 bases from V and 7 bases from J; bases unmatched to any gene: 7. The CDR3 region has the DNA TGTGCCAGCAGTCCCGGGACTAGCGGTAATGAGCAGTACTTC. Its translation: CASSPGTSGNEQYF.